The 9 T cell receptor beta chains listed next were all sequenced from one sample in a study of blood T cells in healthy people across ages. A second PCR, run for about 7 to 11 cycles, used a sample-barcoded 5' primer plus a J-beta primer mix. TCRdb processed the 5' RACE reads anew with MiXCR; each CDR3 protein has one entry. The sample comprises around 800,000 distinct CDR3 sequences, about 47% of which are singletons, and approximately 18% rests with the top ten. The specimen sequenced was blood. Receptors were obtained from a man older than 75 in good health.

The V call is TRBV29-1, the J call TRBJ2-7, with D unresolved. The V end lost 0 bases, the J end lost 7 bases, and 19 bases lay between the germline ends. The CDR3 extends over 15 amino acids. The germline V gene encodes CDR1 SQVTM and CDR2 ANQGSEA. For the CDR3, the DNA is TGCAGCGTTGAAGAGGCCCGTACAGAGACCAATGAGCAGTACTTC. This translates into CSVEEARTETNEQYF.

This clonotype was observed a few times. The DNA for the CDR3 is TGTGCCAGCAGCCAGGGAGGTCGCGGAACCCGCACAGATACGCAGTATTTT. It is translated as CASSQGGRGTRTDTQYF. The chain is built from TRBV4-2 and TRBJ2-3; possibly TRBD2 for D (6 bases). The V and J ends lost 3 bases and 1 base respectively, with 17 bases between them. The CDR3 consists of 17 residues. Germline V gives CDR1 LGHNA, CDR2 YNFKEQ.

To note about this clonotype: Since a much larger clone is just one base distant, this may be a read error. The CDR3: CSVEGLIGTTGYNEQYF. The CDR3 nucleotides are TGCAGCGTGGAGGGCCTTATAGGGACTACCGGGTACAATGAGCAGTACTTC. The genes are TRBV29-1 and TRBJ2-5; 7 bases match TRBD2. CDR1 and CDR2 (germline): SQVTM, ANQGSEA. CDR3 length: 17 amino acids. J was trimmed by 11 bases and V by 6 bases; bases with no gene match: 27.

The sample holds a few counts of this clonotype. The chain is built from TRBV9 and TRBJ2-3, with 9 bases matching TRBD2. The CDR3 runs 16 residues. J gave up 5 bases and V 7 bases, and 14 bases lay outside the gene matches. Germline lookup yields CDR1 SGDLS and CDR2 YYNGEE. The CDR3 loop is CASGTDSGSEEDTQYF. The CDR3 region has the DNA TGTGCCAGCGGAACGGATAGCGGGAGTGAGGAAGATACGCAGTATTTT. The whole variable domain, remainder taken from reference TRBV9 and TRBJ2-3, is DSGVTQTPKHLITATGQRVTLRCSPRSGDLSVYWYQQSLDQGLQFLIQYYNGEERAKGNILERFSAQQFPDLHSELNLSSLELGDSALYFCASGTDSGSEEDTQYFGPGTRLTVL.

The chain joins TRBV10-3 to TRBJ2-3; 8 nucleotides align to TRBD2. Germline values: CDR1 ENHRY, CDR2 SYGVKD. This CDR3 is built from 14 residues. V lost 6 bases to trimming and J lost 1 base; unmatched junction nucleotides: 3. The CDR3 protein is CAISPTSGTDTQYF. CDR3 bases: TGTGCCATCAGCCCGACTAGCGGCACAGATACGCAGTATTTT.

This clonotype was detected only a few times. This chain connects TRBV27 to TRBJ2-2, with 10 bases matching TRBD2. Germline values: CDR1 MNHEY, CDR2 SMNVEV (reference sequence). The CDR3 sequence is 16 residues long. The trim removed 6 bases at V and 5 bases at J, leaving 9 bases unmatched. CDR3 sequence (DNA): TGTGCCAGCAGACTGTCTAGCGGGAGAGTGACCGGGGAGCTGTTTTTT. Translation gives CASRLSSGRVTGELFF.

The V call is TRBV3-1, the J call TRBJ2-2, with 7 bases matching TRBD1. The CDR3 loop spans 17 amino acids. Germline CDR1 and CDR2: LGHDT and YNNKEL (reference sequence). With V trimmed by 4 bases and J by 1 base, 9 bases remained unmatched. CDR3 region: CASSRQPAGGNTGELFF. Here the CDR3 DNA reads TGTGCCAGCAGCCGCCAACCGGCAGGGGGGAACACCGGGGAGCTGTTTTTT. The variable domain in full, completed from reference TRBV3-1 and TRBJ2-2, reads DTAVSQTPKYLVTQMGNDKSIKCEQNLGHDTMYWYKQDSKKFLKIMFSYNNKELIINETVPNRFSPKSPDKAHLNLHINSLELGDSAVYFCASSRQPAGGNTGELFFGEGSRLTVL.

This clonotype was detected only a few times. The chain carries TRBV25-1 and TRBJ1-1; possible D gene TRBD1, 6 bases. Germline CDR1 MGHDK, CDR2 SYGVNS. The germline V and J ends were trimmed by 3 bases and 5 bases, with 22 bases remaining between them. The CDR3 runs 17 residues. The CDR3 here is CASSDSLTGTGTTEAFF. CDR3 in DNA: TGTGCCAGCAGTGATTCACTCACAGGGACTGGTACGACTGAAGCTTTCTTT.

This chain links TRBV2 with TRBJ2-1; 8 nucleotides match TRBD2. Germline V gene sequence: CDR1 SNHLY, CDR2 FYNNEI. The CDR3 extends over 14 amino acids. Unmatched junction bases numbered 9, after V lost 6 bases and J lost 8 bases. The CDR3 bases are TGTGCCAGCAGAATACGAGCGGGAGTGGATGAGCAGTTCTTC. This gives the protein CASRIRAGVDEQFF. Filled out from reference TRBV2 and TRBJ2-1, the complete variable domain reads EPEVTQTPSHQVTQMGQEVILRCVPISNHLYFYWYRQILGQKVEFLVSFYNNEISEKSEIFDDQFSVERPDGSNFTLKIRSTKLEDSAMYFCASRIRAGVDEQFFGPGTRLTVL.